Presented here are 8 T cell receptor beta chains from one specimen sequenced in a study of CD8+ T cells in alopecia areata. TCR sequencing used cDNA made by reverse transcription of extracted RNA. Sequencing used immunoSEQ multiplex PCR; TCRdb keeps in-frame clones, though not all of them. This sample carries some 190,000 clones, less than 70% of them seen once, and the ten largest clones take 1.3%. Treatment meaning: oral pan-JAK inhibitor, 5-10 mg twice daily. The sequences come from CD4+ T cells sorted from blood, collected between weeks 49 and 50, from a patient treated with tofacitinib. Receptors originate from a human donor with alopecia areata.

The CDR3 loop reads CSVGGQGKGTQYF. The CDR3 bases are TGCAGCGTTGGAGGGCAGGGGAAGGGGACCCAGTACTTC. The gene calls are TRBV29-1 and TRBJ2-5, with a weak D call TRBD1 (6 bases). The V gene lost 4 bases and the J gene lost 7 bases, with 16 bases spanning the gap. The CDR3 sequence is 13 residues long. Germline V lookup: CDR1 SQVTM, CDR2 ANQGSEA.

The chain joins TRBV29-1 to TRBJ1-2; 9 bases line up with TRBD1. The CDR3 has 17 residues. With 4 bases clipped from V and 3 bases from J, the junction kept 15 bases outside the gene matches. Germline CDR1 reads SQVTM; CDR2 reads ANQGSEA. As DNA, the CDR3 is TGCAGCGTTGGACCCGGACAGGGGACGAACCTAGACTATGGCTACACCTTC. It codes for CSVGPGQGTNLDYGYTF.

About this clone itself: Other DNA sequences within the sample encode an identical CDR3. The chain joins TRBV30 to TRBJ1-5, with 7 nucleotides matching TRBD1. The CDR3 is 13 amino acids. The germline CDR1 and CDR2 sequences are GTSNPN and SVGIG (reference sequence). After removal of 2 bases from V and 4 bases from J, the junction contained 2 bases not matched to a gene. The CDR3 sequence is CAWSLQGNQPQHF. The CDR3 DNA reads as TGTGCCTGGAGTCTACAGGGGAATCAGCCCCAGCATTTT.

This sequence joins TRBV10-3 and TRBJ2-3, with 8 nucleotides matching TRBD2. The germline gives CDR1 ENHRY, CDR2 SYGVKD. The CDR3 totals 16 residues. Germline trimming cut 0 bases from V and 2 bases from J; bases unmatched to any gene: 4. Here the CDR3 DNA reads TGTGCCATCAGTGAGTCGTTGCGGGGGGCCACAGATACGCAGTATTTT. Amino acid sequence: CAISESLRGATDTQYF.

The gene calls are TRBV10-2 and TRBJ2-5, with a weak D call TRBD2 (7 bases). Germline-derived CDR1 and CDR2 are WSHSY and SAAADI. CDR3 length: 13 amino acids. Trimming removed 7 bases at V and 5 bases at J, with 14 bases between. The CDR3 loop is CASNLGGLETQYF. The CDR3 nucleotides read TGCGCCAGCAATTTGGGGGGGCTGGAGACCCAGTACTTC.

The rearrangement uses TRBV19 and TRBJ2-7, with D possibly TRBD1 on 5 matching bases. The germline gives CDR1 LNHDA, CDR2 SQIVND (reference sequence). The CDR3 is 14 residues long. The V end was cut by 2 bases, the J end by 3 bases, with 11 bases between. The CDR3 DNA sequence: TGTGCCAGTAGTATATTCAAGGGGAACTACGAGCAGTACTTC. It yields the protein CASSIFKGNYEQYF.

The chain has TRBV4-3 and TRBJ1-5, with D tentatively TRBD1 (5 bases). The CDR3 contains 13 residues. CDR1 LGHNA and CDR2 YSLEER come from the germline V gene. V was cut by 0 bases and J by 7 bases, with 7 bases left in between. CDR3 in DNA: TGCGCCAGCAGCCAAGAGACAGAACAGCCCCAGCATTTT. Its protein product is CASSQETEQPQHF.

CDR3 coding DNA: TGCAGCGTTGAAGATCCTCCAATGGCTAACTATGGCTACACCTTC. Translating it yields CSVEDPPMANYGYTF. The chain joins TRBV29-1 to TRBJ1-2; D is ambiguous. Germline assignment: CDR1 SQVTM and CDR2 ANQGSEA. Trimming took off 0 bases at V and 0 bases at J, with 11 bases between the two ends. There are 15 residues in the CDR3.